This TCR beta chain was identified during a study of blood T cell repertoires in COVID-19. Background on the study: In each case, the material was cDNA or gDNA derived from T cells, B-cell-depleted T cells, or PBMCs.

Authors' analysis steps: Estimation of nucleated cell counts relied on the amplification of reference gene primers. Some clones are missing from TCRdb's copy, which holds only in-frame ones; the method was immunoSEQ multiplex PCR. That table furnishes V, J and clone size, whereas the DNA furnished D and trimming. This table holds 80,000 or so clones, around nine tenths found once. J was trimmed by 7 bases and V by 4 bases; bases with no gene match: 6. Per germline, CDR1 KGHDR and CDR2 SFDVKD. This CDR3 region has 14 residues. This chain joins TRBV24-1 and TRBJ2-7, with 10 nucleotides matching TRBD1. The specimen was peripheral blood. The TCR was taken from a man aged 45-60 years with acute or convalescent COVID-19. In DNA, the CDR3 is TGTGCCACCAGTGACCCCGACAGGGGGCTAGAGCAGTACGTC. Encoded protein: CATSDPDRGLEQYV.